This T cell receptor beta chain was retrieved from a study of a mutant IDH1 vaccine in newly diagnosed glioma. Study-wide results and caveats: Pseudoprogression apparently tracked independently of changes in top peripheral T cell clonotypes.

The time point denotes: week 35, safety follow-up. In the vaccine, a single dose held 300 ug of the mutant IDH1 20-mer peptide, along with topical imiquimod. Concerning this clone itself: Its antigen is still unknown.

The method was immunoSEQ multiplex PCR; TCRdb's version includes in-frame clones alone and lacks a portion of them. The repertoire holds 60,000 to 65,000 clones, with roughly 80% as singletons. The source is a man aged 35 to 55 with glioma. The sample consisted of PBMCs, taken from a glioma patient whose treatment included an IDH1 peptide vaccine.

The CDR3, as DNA: TGTGCCTGGAGTGTGGGCGGGGGCTCGGAAGAGACCCAGTACTTC. The encoded protein is CAWSVGGGSEETQYF. The V call is TRBV30, the J call TRBJ2-5; a weak D match, TRBD2 (7 bases). V lost 0 bases, J lost 3 bases, and 14 bases lay in between. The CDR3 loop spans 15 amino acids. CDR1 and CDR2 (germline): GTSNPN, SVGIG (reference sequence).